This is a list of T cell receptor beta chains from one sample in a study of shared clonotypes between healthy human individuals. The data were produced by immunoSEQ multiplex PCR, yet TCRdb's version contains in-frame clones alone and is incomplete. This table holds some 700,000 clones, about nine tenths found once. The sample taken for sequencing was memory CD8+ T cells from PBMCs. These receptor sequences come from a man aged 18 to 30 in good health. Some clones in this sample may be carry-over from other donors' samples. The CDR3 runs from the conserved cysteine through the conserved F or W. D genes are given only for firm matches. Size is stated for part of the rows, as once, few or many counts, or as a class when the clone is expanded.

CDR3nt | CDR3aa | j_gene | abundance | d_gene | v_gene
TGTGCCAGCAGCTTAGGGGAGGCCCCAGCTTTCTTT | CASSLGEAPAFF | TRBJ1-1 | NA | NA | TRBV13
TGTGCCAGCAGTGAATTGATCGGACAGGGGGCCTCGCGTGAAAAACTGTTTTTT | CASSELIGQGASREKLFF | TRBJ1-4 | NA | TRBD1 | TRBV6-1
TGTGCCAGCAGCCAATTGGTCGGAGATACGCAGTATTTT | CASSQLVGDTQYF | TRBJ2-3 | NA | NA | TRBV14
TGTGCCACCAGCAGAGCTGGTGGGACAGCGACTAACACCGGGGAGCTGTTTTTT | CATSRAGGTATNTGELFF | TRBJ2-2 | many | TRBD1 | TRBV15
TGTGCCAGCAGTCGAACGGGACAGGGCAATCAGCCCCAGCATTTT | CASSRTGQGNQPQHF | TRBJ1-5 | NA | TRBD1 | TRBV28
TGTGCCAGCATCCCGTGGGGGGCCTACGAGCAGTACTTC | CASIPWGAYEQYF | TRBJ2-7 | NA | NA | TRBV28
TGTGCCAGCAGCGTTCCGGGAGAGGTGGGGGATACGCAGTATTTT | CASSVPGEVGDTQYF | TRBJ2-3 | NA | NA | TRBV5-6
TGCGCCAGCAGCCCCTATACCTACCAAGAGACCCAGTACTTC | CASSPYTYQETQYF | TRBJ2-5 | NA | NA | TRBV4-3
TGTGCCAGCAGCAAGGACAGGGGGTACGAGCAGTACTTC | CASSKDRGYEQYF | TRBJ2-7 | NA | TRBD1 | TRBV9
TGTGCCAGCAGTACGGGAGTGTACGAGCAGTACTTC | CASSTGVYEQYF | TRBJ2-7 | NA | NA | TRBV7-9
TGTGCCAGCAGTTTCCCGGCTAGCGGAACTAGCACAGATACGCAGTATTTT | CASSFPASGTSTDTQYF | TRBJ2-3 | NA | TRBD2 | TRBV28
TGTGCCAGCAGGACCACAGGGGATATCACCGGGGAGCTGTTTTTT | CASRTTGDITGELFF | TRBJ2-2 | NA | TRBD1 | TRBV7-9
TGTGCCAGCACGTATACAGGGTACACTGAAGCTTTCTTT | CASTYTGYTEAFF | TRBJ1-1 | NA | NA | TRBV5-4
TGTGCCAGCAGCTTAAAAACGGGAGGCACAGATACGCAGTATTTT | CASSLKTGGTDTQYF | TRBJ2-3 | NA | NA | TRBV7-9
TGTGCCAGCAGTTTAGACCCAACTAATGAAAAACTGTTTTTT | CASSLDPTNEKLFF | TRBJ1-4 | NA | NA | TRBV2
TGTGCCGGAGCGATACAGCCCCAGCATTTT | CAGAIQPQHF | TRBJ1-5 | NA | NA | TRBV6-4
TGTGCCAGCAGCCCGTGGACAGGGAATGCCGATGAGCAGTTCTTC | CASSPWTGNADEQFF | TRBJ2-1 | NA | TRBD1 | TRBV7-8
TGTGCCAGCAGCCCCGACATAGGTAGCAGAAATGAGCAGTTCTTC | CASSPDIGSRNEQFF | TRBJ2-1 | NA | NA | TRBV7-9
TGCGCCAGCAGCCCGGGGAACAGGCTGAATCAGCCCCAGCATTTT | CASSPGNRLNQPQHF | TRBJ1-5 | NA | NA | TRBV4-1
TGTGCCAGCAGCCAAACGGGGGACAGGGAAGGGAACACTGAAGCTTTCTTT | CASSQTGDREGNTEAFF | TRBJ1-1 | NA | TRBD1 | TRBV7-9
TGTGCCAGCAGCTTCACCAGGGGACAGGGCTACGAGCAGTACTTC | CASSFTRGQGYEQYF | TRBJ2-7 | NA | TRBD1 | TRBV7-8
TGTGCCAGCAGCTTAGATGGGAGATACTCTGGAAACACCATATATTTT | CASSLDGRYSGNTIYF | TRBJ1-3 | once | NA | TRBV11-2
TGTGCCAGCAGTGATGGGGGAACTGGAAACACCATATATTTT | CASSDGGTGNTIYF | TRBJ1-3 | NA | NA | TRBV6-1
TGTGCCAGCAGCGTATCCAGCCTTCACTATGGCTACACCTTC | CASSVSSLHYGYTF | TRBJ1-2 | NA | NA | TRBV9
TGCGCCAGCAGTGATTCGTGGGGTGAGTCACCCCTCCACTTT | CASSDSWGESPLHF | TRBJ1-6 | once | NA | TRBV10-2
TGTGCCAGCAATCCACTTTTGGGACTCACCTACGAGCAGTACTTC | CASNPLLGLTYEQYF | TRBJ2-7 | NA | NA | TRBV2
TGTGCCAGCAGCGTAGTAGGCAGATCCGTACCCCTAGAGACCCAGTACTTC | CASSVVGRSVPLETQYF | TRBJ2-5 | NA | NA | TRBV9
TGTGCCAGTAGTATTGAAGGGAATCGAGCCTTTAGCAATCAGCCCCAGCATTTT | CASSIEGNRAFSNQPQHF | TRBJ1-5 | NA | NA | TRBV19
TGTGCCAGCAGCCAATGGCGACAGAACACTGAAGCTTTCTTT | CASSQWRQNTEAFF | TRBJ1-1 | NA | NA | TRBV16
TGTGCCAGCATCAGGCTAGCGGGAGTCAAATTTTCGGAGAATGAGCAGTTCTTC | CASIRLAGVKFSENEQFF | TRBJ2-1 | NA | TRBD2 | TRBV7-6
TGTGCCAGCAGCCCGGGACTAGCGCCGTCCTACGAGCAGTACTTC | CASSPGLAPSYEQYF | TRBJ2-7 | NA | TRBD2 | TRBV6-5
TGTGCCAGCAGCGGGGGACAGGGCTACAATGAGCAGTTCTTC | CASSGGQGYNEQFF | TRBJ2-1 | NA | TRBD1 | TRBV9
TGTGCCAGCTCACCGGACCGACAGGGAACGTTGAGAGATACGCAGTATTTT | CASSPDRQGTLRDTQYF | TRBJ2-3 | NA | TRBD1 | TRBV18